These 8 T cell receptor beta chains were sequenced from one sample in a study of regulatory T cells in long-lasting Graves disease (dated by TCRdb to the early 2020s). The library was built by means of multiplex PCR. The sequencing machine was an Illumina HiSeq 4000. TCR beta libraries were built with iRepertoire HTBI primers and Arm-PCR amplification of CDR3 regions. The public sequencing data were trimmed at Q25 with fastp and processed into clonotypes with MiXCR by TCRdb, which kept only in-frame beta chains. Merged by CDR3 protein, the rows form single entries marked with the most common genes and DNA. Present in this sample are roughly 400,000 distinct CDR3 sequences, roughly a fifth of which were seen just once. Of the sample, over 11% is held by the ten largest clones. What the time point label conveys for this sample: persistent/refractory GD, antithyroid drugs over 5 years with positive TRAb. For both TCR sequencing and RNA sequencing, RNA was extracted from PBMCs in TRIzol.

The sequences come from peripheral blood mononuclear cells (PBMCs), collected when the disease was refractory, from a patient treated with antithyroid drugs. These receptors all come from a female donor with Graves disease.

This clonotype was counted at least ten times. The chain recombines TRBV7-2 with TRBJ1-4; the match to TRBD1 covers 7 bases. The CDR3 consists of 14 residues. V was pared by 5 bases and J by 7 bases, with 7 bases of the junction left unmatched. CDR1 is SGHTA, CDR2 FQGNSA, per germline. CDR3 in amino acids: CASSPGQSLEKLFF. CDR3 DNA sequence: TGTGCCAGCAGCCCGGGACAGTCCCTTGAAAAACTGTTTTTT.

This clonotype was observed at least ten times. V gene TRBV2 combines with J gene TRBJ2-4; possibly TRBD2 for D (6 bases). The CDR3 is 16 residues long. Trimming removed 3 bases from V and 0 bases from J, with 12 bases in between. Germline V CDR1 and CDR2: SNHLY, FYNNEI. The CDR3 DNA follows: TGTGCCAGCAGTGATGGGGGACTTTTAGCCAAAAACATTCAGTACTTC. Translated, it gives CASSDGGLLAKNIQYF.

The genes are TRBV7-8 and TRBJ2-7, with 7 bases lining up with TRBD1. V lost 5 bases, J lost 0 bases, and 10 bases stayed unmatched. The CDR3 is 16 residues long. From germline, CDR1 is SGHVS and CDR2 FQNEAQ. The CDR3 here is CASSRPTGPSSYEQYF. Written as DNA, the CDR3 is TGTGCCAGCAGCAGACCGACAGGGCCGAGCTCCTACGAGCAGTACTTC.

About this clonotype: A much larger clone differs from this one at a single base, so this may be a read error. V and J are TRBV6-5 and TRBJ1-5; no definite D call. Looked up from germline, CDR1 is MNHEY and CDR2 is SVGAGI. This CDR3 contains 13 residues. The CDR3 DNA follows: TGTGCCAGCAGTTACGACGCCGATCAGCCCCGGCATTTT. Amino acids: CASSYDADQPRHF.

In this sample, this clonotype turned up a few times. The V gene is TRBV7-2, the J gene TRBJ2-2; D may be TRBD2 (5 bases). Trimming shortened V by 7 bases and J by 6 bases, and 9 bases separated the two germline ends. CDR3 length equals 12 residues. Germline CDR1 and CDR2: SGHTA and FQGNSA. CDR3: CASTISAGELFF. The CDR3 DNA is TGTGCCAGCACCATTAGCGCCGGGGAGCTGTTTTTT.

The rearrangement links TRBV7-2 to TRBJ1-6; tentative D call: TRBD1 (5 bases). V lost 0 bases to trimming and J lost 7 bases, with 10 bases between them. The germline V gene encodes CDR1 SGHTA and CDR2 FQGNSA. The CDR3 runs 15 residues. CDR3 region: CASSLAGVRNSPLHF. The CDR3 nucleotides are TGTGCCAGCAGCTTAGCAGGGGTACGCAATTCACCCCTCCACTTT.

This chain links TRBV28 with TRBJ2-3; possible D gene TRBD2, 5 bases. CDR1 is MDHEN and CDR2 is SYDVKM in the germline V gene. The V gene lost 2 bases and the J gene lost 2 bases, with 17 bases spanning the gap. This CDR3 contains 17 residues. Written as DNA, the CDR3 is TGTGCCAGCAGTTTACCCCCCGGGATCAGAACCACAGATACGCAGTATTTT. Its protein is CASSLPPGIRTTDTQYF.

Only one count was recorded for this clonotype. The rearrangement links TRBV11-2 to TRBJ2-1; D possibly corresponds to TRBD1 (7 bases). This CDR3 region has 16 residues. Germline-derived CDR1 and CDR2 are SGHAT and FQNNGV. Between the trimmed V and J ends, which lost 2 bases and 7 bases, there was a span of 18 bases. The CDR3 here is CASSLIPGAGGNEQFF. The CDR3 DNA follows: TGTGCCAGCAGCTTAATCCCCGGGGCAGGGGGGAATGAGCAGTTCTTC.